The entry that follows covers one T cell receptor beta chain sequence. Its antigen is unidentified. The sample is drawn from a study of blood T cells in healthy people across ages. Trimming removed 3 bases from V and 9 bases from J, with 13 bases in between. Germline V lookup: CDR1 MDHEN, CDR2 SYDVKM. This CDR3 is built from 13 residues. Notes on the study in general: A strong correlation was seen between TCR beta diversity and naive T cell percentage.

The study recruited healthy Caucasian donors from Russia who were aged about 6 to 100. The authors ran a second PCR of about 7 to 12 cycles using a sample-barcoded 5' primer and a J-beta primer mix. CDR3-containing paired-end reads numbered at least 2.5 million in each sample. One entry per CDR3 protein, called by TCRdb with MiXCR from the 5' RACE reads. The data hold 1.5 million or so distinct CDR3 sequences, with about 40% observed a single time. What was sequenced was blood. The sequence derives from a woman aged 18-29 years in good health. The genes are TRBV28 and TRBJ2-3; the D gene is possibly TRBD2 (6 bases). CDR3 loop: CASSLGEAWTQYF. The CDR3 DNA sequence: TGTGCCAGCAGTTTGGGGGAGGCATGGACGCAGTATTTT.